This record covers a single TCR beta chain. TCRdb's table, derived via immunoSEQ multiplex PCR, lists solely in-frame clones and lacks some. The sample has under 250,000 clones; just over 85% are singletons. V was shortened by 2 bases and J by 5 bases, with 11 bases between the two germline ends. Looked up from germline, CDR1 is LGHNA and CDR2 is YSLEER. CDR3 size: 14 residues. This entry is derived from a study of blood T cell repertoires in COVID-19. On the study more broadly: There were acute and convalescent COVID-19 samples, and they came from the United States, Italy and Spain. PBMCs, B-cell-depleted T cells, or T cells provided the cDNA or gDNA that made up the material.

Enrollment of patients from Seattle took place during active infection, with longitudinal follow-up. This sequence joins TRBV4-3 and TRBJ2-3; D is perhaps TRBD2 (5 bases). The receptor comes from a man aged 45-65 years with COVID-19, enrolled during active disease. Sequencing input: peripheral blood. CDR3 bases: TGCGCCAGCAGCCAAAGGGAGTTTGAAGATACGCAGTATTTT. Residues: CASSQREFEDTQYF.